Each of the 27 T cell receptor beta chains below was sequenced from the same sample in a study of blood T cell repertoires in COVID-19. Clones were read by immunoSEQ multiplex PCR, and TCRdb kept only the in-frame ones, dropping some. The table includes tens of thousands of clones, approximately 86% detected once. Sequencing was carried out using peripheral blood. These receptor sequences come from a man in his 70s with active COVID-19.

This clone was counted once. V and J are TRBV29-1 and TRBJ1-4, with D perhaps TRBD1 (5 bases). This CDR3 has 12 residues. CDR1 and CDR2 (germline): SQVTM, ANQGSEA. Trimming pared 7 bases from V and 2 bases from J, leaving 8 bases between. In DNA form, the CDR3 reads TGCAGCGGACAGCAGACTAATGAAAAACTGTTTTTT. Translating gives CSGQQTNEKLFF.

This chain uses TRBV15 with TRBJ1-6; D is unresolved. V lost 0 bases and J 0 bases, leaving 9 bases between the germline ends. The CDR3 contains 17 residues. The germline CDR1 and CDR2 sequences are LNHNV and YYDKDF (reference sequence). The DNA of the CDR3 is TGTGCCACCAGCAGAGATCAAGCGAGCTCCTATAATTCACCCCTCCACTTT. Its protein product is CATSRDQASSYNSPLHF. The full variable domain, with the rest looked up from reference TRBV15 and TRBJ1-6, is DAMVIQNPRYQVTQFGKPVTLSCSQTLNHNVMYWYQQKSSQAPKLLFHYYDKDFNNEADTPDNFQSRRPNTSFCFLDIRSPGLGDTAMYLCATSRDQASSYNSPLHFGNGTRLTVT.

The V gene is TRBV7-6, the J gene TRBJ2-1; maybe TRBD2 (5 bases). V gave up 7 bases and J gave up 0 bases, with 13 bases separating them. This CDR3 contains 15 residues. The V gene's germline CDR1 is SGHVS and CDR2 FNYEAQ. The CDR3 DNA follows: TGTGCCAGCACTTCGGGTGGGAGCTCCTACAATGAGCAGTTCTTC. This translates into CASTSGGSSYNEQFF.

The chain joins TRBV3-1 (or the pseudogene TRBV3-2) to TRBJ1-2; D may be TRBD1 (5 bases). Trimming stripped 4 bases from V and 7 bases from J, with 22 bases between. The CDR3 spans 16 residues. Germline values: CDR1 LGHDT, CDR2 YNNKEL (reference sequence). CDR3 region: CASSPSGAAGESGYTF. The CDR3 nucleotides read TGTGCCAGCAGCCCCAGCGGGGCCGCGGGTGAGTCTGGCTACACCTTC.

The chain recombines TRBV2 with TRBJ1-2; D not resolved. CDR1 and CDR2 from the germline V gene are SNHLY and FYNNEI. Trimming removed 6 bases at V and 4 bases at J, with 15 bases between. This CDR3 is built from 14 residues. This chain's CDR3 is CASRKLGDPYGYTF. The CDR3 DNA is TGTGCCAGCAGAAAACTAGGAGACCCCTATGGCTACACCTTC.

This chain connects TRBV9 to TRBJ2-3, with TRBD2 as a possible D gene (6 bases). Germline CDR1 SGDLS, CDR2 YYNGEE. The length of the CDR3 is 17 residues. Trimming removed 3 bases from V and 6 bases from J, with 23 bases in between. DNA of the CDR3: TGTGCCAGCAGCGACGCGGGGCGGACATCCCCCATCGATACGCAGTATTTT. It translates to CASSDAGRTSPIDTQYF.

This sequence joins TRBV18 and TRBJ2-7; D gene uncertain. The length of the CDR3 is 13 residues. Germline-derived CDR1 and CDR2 are KGHSH and LQKENI. V was pared by 1 base and J by 5 bases, with 9 bases between. CDR3: CASSPQPSDEQYF. The CDR3 bases are TGTGCCAGCTCACCACAGCCGTCGGACGAGCAGTACTTC.

This clone was recorded only once. The V gene is TRBV13, the J gene TRBJ2-7; D is possibly TRBD1 (6 bases). Germline V gene lookup returns CDR1 PRHDT and CDR2 FYEKMQ (reference sequence). The CDR3 covers 14 residues. Trimming cost V 2 bases and J 9 bases, with 17 bases left between them. This chain's CDR3 is CASSLSQGDRAQYF. Here the CDR3 DNA reads TGTGCCAGCAGCTTATCACAGGGCGACCGGGCGCAGTACTTC.

The chain joins TRBV5-1 to TRBJ1-6; TRBD1 matches 7 bases. This CDR3 contains 14 residues. Germline trimming cut 0 bases from V and 10 bases from J; bases unmatched to any gene: 4. CDR1 and CDR2 from the germline V gene are SGHRS and YFSETQ. The CDR3 is CASSLGQGRSPLHF. For the CDR3, the DNA is TGCGCCAGCAGCTTGGGACAGGGACGATCACCCCTCCACTTT.

J is TRBJ1-4 and V is TRBV18; D remains unclear. CDR1 and CDR2 (germline): KGHSH, LQKENI. This CDR3 contains 17 residues. Deletions cut 2 bases from V and 6 bases from J, with 19 bases between. CDR3 in amino acids: CASSPSSREGSHEKLFF. The CDR3 nucleotides are TGTGCCAGCTCACCAAGCAGCCGAGAAGGTAGCCATGAAAAACTGTTTTTT. The full variable domain, in which reference TRBV18 and TRBJ1-4 provide the parts outside the CDR3, is NAGVMQNPRHLVRRRGQEARLRCSPMKGHSHVYWYRQLPEEGLKFMVYLQKENIIDESGMPKERFSAEFPKEGPSILRIQQVVRGDSAAYFCASSPSSREGSHEKLFFGSGTQLSVL.

The chain combines TRBV5-1 with TRBJ1-4; tentatively, D is TRBD1 (5 bases). V was clipped by 3 bases and J by 8 bases, with 11 bases between them. CDR1 and CDR2 from the germline V gene are SGHRS and YFSETQ. The CDR3 length is 13 residues. CDR3 protein: CASSSSGGEKLFF. In nucleotides, the CDR3 is TGCGCCAGCAGCTCTAGCGGGGGGGAAAAACTGTTTTTT.

The rearrangement uses TRBV30 and TRBJ1-1; tentative D call: TRBD1 (5 bases). The ends were cut back, 5 bases at V and 10 bases at J, with 20 bases in the middle. Per the germline V gene, CDR1 is GTSNPN and CDR2 is SVGIG (reference sequence). The length of the CDR3 is 13 residues. The CDR3 here is CAWVKGLAASAFF. The DNA for the CDR3 is TGTGCCTGGGTAAAGGGGTTGGCTGCCTCAGCTTTCTTT.

This sequence joins TRBV7-2 and TRBJ2-3; 14 nucleotides align to TRBD2. The CDR3 runs 18 residues. The germline V gene has CDR1 SGHTA and CDR2 FQGNSA. Germline trimming cut 5 bases from V and 0 bases from J; bases unmatched to any gene: 7. The chain's CDR3 is CASSLRTSGGTSTDTQYF. CDR3 DNA: TGTGCCAGCAGCCTTAGGACTAGCGGGGGGACTAGCACAGATACGCAGTATTTT. Full variable domain (outside the CDR3, taken from reference TRBV7-2 and TRBJ2-3): GAGVSQSPSNKVTEKGKDVELRCDPISGHTALYWYRQSLGQGLEFLIYFQGNSAPDKSGLPSDRFSAERTGGSVSTLTIQRTQQEDSAVYLCASSLRTSGGTSTDTQYFGPGTRLTVL.

The rearrangement uses TRBV7-8 and TRBJ1-1, with D unresolved. Germline V gene lookup returns CDR1 SGHVS and CDR2 FQNEAQ. V lost 2 bases, J lost 5 bases, and 9 bases lay in between. This CDR3 region has 13 residues. The CDR3 DNA sequence: TGTGCCAGCAGCTTATTATACGAGACTGAAGCTTTCTTT. Translating gives CASSLLYETEAFF.

The rearrangement joins TRBV6-2 or TRBV6-3 to TRBJ1-1, with 8 nucleotides matching TRBD1. The length of the CDR3 is 15 residues. V shed 4 bases, J shed 3 bases, and the junction held 7 bases outside the gene matches. CDR1 MNHEY and CDR2 SVGEGT come from the germline V gene. CDR3 residues: CASSLTGGRDTEAFF. The CDR3, as DNA: TGTGCCAGCAGTTTAACAGGGGGTAGGGACACTGAAGCTTTCTTT.

The gene calls are TRBV5-1 and TRBJ2-3, with 8 bases fitting TRBD1. The germline V gene encodes CDR1 SGHRS and CDR2 YFSETQ. This CDR3 is built from 15 residues. The ends lost 3 bases at V and 0 bases at J; junction bases unmatched: 3. The CDR3 is CASSWGTGSTDTQYF. In DNA, the CDR3 is TGCGCCAGCAGCTGGGGGACAGGAAGCACAGATACGCAGTATTTT.

This sequence joins TRBV14 and TRBJ1-1; 7 nucleotides agree with TRBD1. CDR1 and CDR2 from the germline V gene are SGHDN and FVKESK. With 3 bases clipped from V and 4 bases from J, the junction kept 11 bases outside the gene matches. This CDR3 region has 16 residues. The DNA of the CDR3 is TGTGCCAGCAGCCAGGCATCGACAGGGTGGGTCACTGAAGCTTTCTTT. Its protein product is CASSQASTGWVTEAFF.

This rearrangement joins TRBV6-6 to TRBJ2-7, with 7 nucleotides matching TRBD2. The germline gives CDR1 MNHNY, CDR2 SVGAGI (reference sequence). The CDR3 spans 14 residues. Trimming at V came to 5 bases and at J to 5 bases, leaving 9 bases not matched to a gene. The CDR3 sequence: CASSALGGGNEQYF. In DNA form, the CDR3 reads TGTGCCAGCAGTGCCCTAGGCGGGGGAAACGAGCAGTACTTC.

The CDR3 DNA is TGTGCCAGCTCACCCTTAGGGGCTGGGGCCAACGTCCTGACTTTC. Amino acid sequence: CASSPLGAGANVLTF. The V call is TRBV18, the J call TRBJ2-6; tentative D call: TRBD1 (5 bases). The CDR3 spans 15 residues. The germline V gene has CDR1 KGHSH and CDR2 LQKENI. V was cut by 3 bases and J by 2 bases, with 8 bases left in between.

The chain carries TRBV6-6 and TRBJ1-5; D unresolved. The CDR3 covers 11 residues. The ends were cut back, 11 bases at V and 6 bases at J, with 11 bases in the middle. The germline gives CDR1 MNHNY, CDR2 SVGAGI (reference sequence). CDR3 amino acids: CAVGGGQPQHF. CDR3 coding DNA: TGTGCCGTAGGTGGAGGTCAGCCCCAGCATTTT.

The rearrangement uses TRBV30 and TRBJ2-3; a weak D match, TRBD2 (5 bases). This CDR3 region has 11 residues. The V and J ends lost 6 bases and 5 bases respectively, with 9 bases between them. In germline, CDR1 is GTSNPN, CDR2 SVGIG (reference sequence). Here the CDR3 DNA reads TGTGCCTGCGCTCGGGAAGATACGCAGTATTTT. Its translation: CACAREDTQYF.

This chain links TRBV11-2 with TRBJ1-6; D is unresolved. Germline-derived CDR1 and CDR2 are SGHAT and FQNNGV. This CDR3 region has 15 residues. Between the trimmed V and J ends, which lost 4 bases and 0 bases, there was a span of 7 bases. CDR3 protein: CASSSLSSYNSPLHF. In DNA form, the CDR3 reads TGTGCCAGCAGCTCCCTTAGCTCCTATAATTCACCCCTCCACTTT.

The chain uses TRBV7-9 and TRBJ2-2; weak D call: TRBD2 (6 bases). This CDR3 has 18 amino acids. The V gene's germline CDR1 is SEHNR and CDR2 FQNEAQ (reference sequence). V shed 1 base and J shed 2 bases, with 17 bases lying between them. DNA of the CDR3: TGTGCCAGCAGCTTAGAGGGAGCGGCGGGGCGCAACACCGGGGAGCTGTTTTTT. Amino acid sequence: CASSLEGAAGRNTGELFF.

The rearrangement links TRBV7-9 to TRBJ1-1; 9 nucleotides align to TRBD1. From germline, CDR1 is SEHNR and CDR2 FQNEAQ (reference sequence). This CDR3 is 14 amino acids long. V lost 6 bases, J lost 4 bases, and 6 bases stayed unmatched. The CDR3 DNA sequence: TGTGCCAGCAGTCAAGACAGGGGGTTCACTGAAGCTTTCTTT. It is translated as CASSQDRGFTEAFF.

The rearrangement joins TRBV5-4 to TRBJ2-6; the match to TRBD2 covers 13 bases. The CDR3 totals 18 residues. J gave up 2 bases and V 0 bases, and 2 bases lay outside the gene matches. CDR1 and CDR2 (germline): SGHNT, YYREEE (reference sequence). In DNA form, the CDR3 reads TGTGCCAGCAGCTTGGGCGGGACTAGCGGGGCTGGGGCCAACGTCCTGACTTTC. Translated, it gives CASSLGGTSGAGANVLTF.

The rearrangement links TRBV7-8 to TRBJ2-7, with 13 bases aligning to TRBD2. The CDR3 is 19 amino acids. The J segment lost 0 bases and the V segment lost 5 bases, leaving 13 bases of the junction unmatched. Germline CDR1 and CDR2: SGHVS and FQNEAQ. In DNA, the CDR3 is TGTGCCAGCAGCGGTATCGGACTAGCGGGGGTCCACAGCTCCTACGAGCAGTACTTC. It yields the protein CASSGIGLAGVHSSYEQYF.

Only one count was recorded for this clone. This chain connects TRBV2 to TRBJ2-6; D might be TRBD2 (5 bases). V lost 4 bases, J lost 2 bases, and 9 bases lay in between. From germline, CDR1 is SNHLY and CDR2 FYNNEI. The length of the CDR3 is 15 residues. CDR3 bases: TGTGCCAGCAGTGTCGAGGGTCCTGGGGCCAACGTCCTGACTTTC. Translated: CASSVEGPGANVLTF.